This TCR beta chain was captured by sequencing in a study of shared clonotypes between healthy human individuals. It was CD45RO-negative cells, positively selected for CCR7, that made up naive CD8 cells, with terminally differentiated effector memory CD45RA+ cells excluded. Measured with immunoSEQ multiplex PCR; TCRdb has only the in-frame clones, and not every one. The data contain about 680,000 clones, 92% of them seen just once; the ten biggest clones take up about 24%. CDR3 size: 18 residues. Per the germline V gene, CDR1 is SQVTM and CDR2 is ANQGSEA. After removal of 1 base from V and 5 bases from J, the junction contained 18 bases not matched to a gene.

Sample: naive CD8+ T cells sorted from blood. The sequence was obtained from a man aged 30 to 45 in good health. The chain employs TRBV29-1 and TRBJ2-7; 9 bases are shared with TRBD2. This CDR3 is CSVEGTVNLAGDENEQYF. The CDR3 DNA is TGCAGCGTTGAAGGTACCGTAAATTTAGCGGGAGACGAAAACGAGCAGTACTTC.